Listed here are 5 T cell receptor beta chains from one sample, sequenced in a study of T cells in lung cancer brain metastases. The method was immunoSEQ multiplex PCR; TCRdb's version includes in-frame clones alone and lacks a portion of them. This sample has 600 or so clones, with 93% found just once. Material: tumor tissue from a brain metastasis. The receptor source for this set is a woman aged 50 to 60 with non-small cell lung cancer that had spread to the brain.

The genes are TRBV18 and TRBJ2-7; 9 nucleotides match TRBD2. V lost 3 bases and J lost 6; bases outside the gene matches: 6. The length of the CDR3 is 14 residues. Germline CDR1 is KGHSH and CDR2 is LQKENI. CDR3: CASSPAGGQGEQYV. The CDR3 nucleotides are TGTGCCAGCTCACCCGCGGGAGGGCAAGGCGAGCAGTACGTC.

V and J are TRBV5-6 and TRBJ2-5; D is ambiguous. The CDR3 consists of 13 residues. Trimming cost V 0 bases and J 4 bases, with 7 bases left between them. Germline V gives CDR1 SGHDT, CDR2 YYEEEE. Here the CDR3 DNA reads TGTGCCAGCAGCTTGGACTTCGGAGAGACCCAGTACTTC. Translation gives CASSLDFGETQYF. Based on the CDR3 plus reference TRBV5-6 and TRBJ2-5, the full variable domain is DAGVTQSPTHLIKTRGQQVTLRCSPKSGHDTVSWYQQALGQGPQFIFQYYEEEERQRGNFPDRFSGHQFPNYSSELNVNALLLGDSALYLCASSLDFGETQYFGPGTRLLVL.

CDR3 in amino acids: CASRGWQGAYEQYV. The CDR3 DNA sequence: TGCGCCAGCAGGGGTTGGCAGGGTGCCTACGAGCAGTACGTC. The chain couples TRBV5-1 to TRBJ2-7; D possibly corresponds to TRBD1 (5 bases). The germline V gene encodes CDR1 SGHRS and CDR2 YFSETQ. CDR3 length equals 14 residues. Trimming pared 5 bases from V and 2 bases from J, leaving 14 bases between.

The chain uses TRBV29-1 and TRBJ1-1; 7 bases match TRBD1. This CDR3 contains 13 residues. V was pared by 5 bases and J by 1 base, with 4 bases of the junction left unmatched. The germline gives CDR1 SQVTM, CDR2 ANQGSEA. The DNA for the CDR3 is TGCAGCGTTTCAAGACAGGGGAACACTGAAGCTTTCTTT. Its translation: CSVSRQGNTEAFF.

This clone was counted only a few times. The chain links TRBV19 to TRBJ2-1; unclear D gene. V was shortened by 5 bases and J by 4 bases, with 9 bases between the two germline ends. This CDR3 has 13 residues. Germline V gene lookup returns CDR1 LNHDA and CDR2 SQIVND (reference sequence). DNA for the CDR3: TGTGCCAGTAGTCGTGATATTTACAATGAGCAGTTCTTC. Its protein product is CASSRDIYNEQFF.